The next 12 T cell receptor beta chains were all read from a single sample in a study of blood T cell repertoires in COVID-19. Produced via immunoSEQ multiplex PCR; TCRdb's table is partial and in-frame only. The sample lists roughly 130,000 clones; 70% to 85% were seen once. The sample taken for sequencing was PBMCs or T cells enriched from blood (not recorded which). The receptors were sampled from a middle-aged man who had recovered from COVID-19.

This chain joins TRBV7-9 and TRBJ2-7, with D possibly matching TRBD2 (5 bases). V lost 8 bases and J 2 bases, leaving 13 bases between the germline ends. This CDR3 region has 13 residues. Per germline, CDR1 SEHNR and CDR2 FQNEAQ (reference sequence). CDR3 amino acids: CASLGVAAYEQYF. CDR3 coding DNA: TGTGCCAGCTTGGGAGTAGCCGCCTACGAGCAGTACTTC.

This clone was found once. This rearrangement joins TRBV11-2 to TRBJ2-5, with 11 positions matching TRBD2. This CDR3 comprises 15 residues. The junction had 3 bases not matched to a gene; V was cut back by 3 bases and J by 3 bases. Per germline, CDR1 SGHAT and CDR2 FQNNGV. The CDR3 DNA follows: TGTGCCAGCAGCTTTGGGACTAGCGGAAAAGAGACCCAGTACTTC. This gives the protein CASSFGTSGKETQYF.

The chain recombines TRBV12-3 or TRBV12-4 with TRBJ1-6, with unresolved D. Deletions cut 3 bases from V and 5 bases from J, with 5 bases between. The CDR3 is 13 residues long. In nucleotides, the CDR3 is TGTGCCAGCAGTTTGAGGGATAATTCACCCCTCCACTTT. It codes for CASSLRDNSPLHF.

This rearrangement joins TRBV7-2 to TRBJ2-2; 13 positions agree with TRBD2. J lost 5 bases, V lost 3 bases, and 6 bases had no gene match. The CDR3 has 17 residues. Germline V gene lookup returns CDR1 SGHTA and CDR2 FQGNSA. Here the CDR3 reads CASSFIRTSGGTGELFF. CDR3 nucleotide sequence: TGTGCCAGCAGCTTTATCCGGACTAGCGGGGGTACCGGGGAGCTGTTTTTT.

The chain joins TRBV19 to TRBJ1-6, with a weak D call TRBD1 (6 bases). Germline V lookup: CDR1 LNHDA, CDR2 SQIVND (reference sequence). The CDR3 covers 19 residues. Between the trimmed V and J ends, which lost 1 base and 0 bases, there was a span of 16 bases. The CDR3 nucleotides are TGTGCCAGTAGTATAGGCCCCCCACAGGGCAGCTCCTATAATTCACCCCTCCACTTT. Its protein is CASSIGPPQGSSYNSPLHF.

This clone has a single count. V gene TRBV6-6 combines with J gene TRBJ1-1; 9 bases are shared with TRBD1. There are 13 residues in the CDR3. The germline V gene encodes CDR1 MNHNY and CDR2 SVGAGI (reference sequence). With 5 bases clipped from V and 5 bases from J, the junction kept 3 bases outside the gene matches. As DNA, the CDR3 is TGTGCCAGCAGTACAGGGGGCTCTACTGAAGCTTTCTTT. Residues: CASSTGGSTEAFF.

The chain has TRBV29-1 and TRBJ1-6; 10 nucleotides align to TRBD1. The CDR3 has 15 residues. CDR1 is SQVTM, CDR2 ANQGSEA, per germline. The V and J ends lost 5 bases and 6 bases, in that order; junction bases with no gene match: 7. The CDR3 is CSVKSGTGVNSPLHF. DNA of the CDR3: TGCAGCGTTAAAAGTGGGACAGGGGTTAATTCACCCCTCCACTTT. The full variable domain, completed using reference TRBV29-1 and TRBJ1-6, is SAVISQKPSRDICQRGTSLTIQCQVDSQVTMMFWYRQQPGQSLTLIATANQGSEATYESGFVIDKFPISRPNLTFSTLTVSNMSPEDSSIYLCSVKSGTGVNSPLHFGNGTRLTVT.

The gene calls are TRBV18 and TRBJ2-3; 7 bases are a match to TRBD1. Germline loops: CDR1 KGHSH, CDR2 LQKENI. The CDR3 has 17 amino acids. The V and J ends lost 4 bases and 4 bases, in that order; junction bases with no gene match: 14. The CDR3 DNA reads as TGTGCCAGCTCACGAGTCAGACAGGGTGAGGGGGCAGATACGCAGTATTTT. It encodes CASSRVRQGEGADTQYF.

This clone has at least ten counts. The rearrangement joins TRBV7-8 to TRBJ1-2; TRBD1 aligns across 7 bases. V trimming: 5 bases; J trimming: 5 bases; junction bases outside the gene matches: 2. CDR1 is SGHVS, CDR2 FQNEAQ, per germline. The CDR3 is 12 amino acids. CDR3 in amino acids: CASSPGQYGYTF. The CDR3 bases are TGTGCCAGCAGCCCGGGACAGTATGGCTACACCTTC.

The genes are TRBV9 and TRBJ2-3; the match to TRBD1 covers 7 bases. Germline V gene sequence: CDR1 SGDLS, CDR2 YYNGEE. This CDR3 has 14 amino acids. V was clipped by 3 bases and J by 4 bases; unmatched bases: 5. The DNA for the CDR3 is TGTGCCAGCAGCGAAGACAGGGATTCAGATACGCAGTATTTT. It encodes CASSEDRDSDTQYF.

This sequence joins TRBV5-1 and TRBJ2-5; no clear D gene. The CDR3 sequence is 14 residues long. The germline CDR1 and CDR2 sequences are SGHRS and YFSETQ. Trimming removed 1 base from V and 1 base from J, with 8 bases in between. The CDR3 bases are TGCGCCAGCAGCTTGATCTGGGCCCAAGAGACCCAGTACTTC. It is translated as CASSLIWAQETQYF.

CDR3 in DNA: TGTGCCACCAGTCGAATACCGGGTGCGGGAGGAAACACAGATACGCAGTATTTT. Amino acid sequence: CATSRIPGAGGNTDTQYF. V gene TRBV24-1 combines with J gene TRBJ2-3; 8 bases fit TRBD2. CDR1 KGHDR and CDR2 SFDVKD come from the germline V gene. The CDR3 is 18 residues long. V lost 6 bases to trimming and J lost 2 bases; unmatched junction nucleotides: 15.